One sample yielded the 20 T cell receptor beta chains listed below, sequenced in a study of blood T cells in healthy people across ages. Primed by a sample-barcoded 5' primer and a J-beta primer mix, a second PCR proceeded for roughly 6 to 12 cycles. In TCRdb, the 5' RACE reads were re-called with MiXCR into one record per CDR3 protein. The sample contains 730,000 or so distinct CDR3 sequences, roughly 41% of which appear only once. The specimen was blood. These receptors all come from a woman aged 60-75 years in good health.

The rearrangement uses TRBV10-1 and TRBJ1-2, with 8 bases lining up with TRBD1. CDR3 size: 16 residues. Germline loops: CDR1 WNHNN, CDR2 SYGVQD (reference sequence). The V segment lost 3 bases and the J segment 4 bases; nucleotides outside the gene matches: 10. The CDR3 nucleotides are TGCGCCAGCAGTGACCGAACCGGGACAGGCATCTATGGCTACACCTTC. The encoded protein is CASSDRTGTGIYGYTF.

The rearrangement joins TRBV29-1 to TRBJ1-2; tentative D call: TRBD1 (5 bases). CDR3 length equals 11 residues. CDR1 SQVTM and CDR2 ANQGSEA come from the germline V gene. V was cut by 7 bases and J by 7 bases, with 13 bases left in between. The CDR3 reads CSASGERGYTF. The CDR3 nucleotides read TGCAGCGCCTCGGGGGAGCGTGGCTACACCTTC.

CDR3 sequence (DNA): TGTGCCAGCAGCTTGGCGGCAAGTGTGGCGGAGACCCAGTACTTC. Protein: CASSLAASVAETQYF. This sequence joins TRBV5-5 and TRBJ2-7; D is uncertain. TRBJ2-5 explains the end of the DNA better; the J call may be wrong. Germline loops: CDR1 SGHKS, CDR2 YYEKEE (reference sequence). The CDR3 is 15 residues long.

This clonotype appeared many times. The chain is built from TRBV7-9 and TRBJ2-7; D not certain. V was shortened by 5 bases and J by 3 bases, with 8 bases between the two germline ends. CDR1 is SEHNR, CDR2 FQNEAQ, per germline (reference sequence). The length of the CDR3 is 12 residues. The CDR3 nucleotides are TGTGCCAGCAGCCTTGACGTCTACGAGCAGTACTTC. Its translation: CASSLDVYEQYF.

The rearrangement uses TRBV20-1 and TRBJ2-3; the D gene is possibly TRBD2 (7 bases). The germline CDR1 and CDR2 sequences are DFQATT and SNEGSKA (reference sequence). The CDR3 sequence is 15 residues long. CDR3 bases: TGCAGCGCCGGGGGCGGGAGAGCTAGCACAGATACGCAGTATTTT. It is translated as CSAGGGRASTDTQYF.

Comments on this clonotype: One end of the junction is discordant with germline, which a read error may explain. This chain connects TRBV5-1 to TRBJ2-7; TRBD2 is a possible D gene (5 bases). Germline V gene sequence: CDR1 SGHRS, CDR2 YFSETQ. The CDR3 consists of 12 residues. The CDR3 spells CASEGGSYKQYF. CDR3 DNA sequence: TGCGCCAGCGAGGGCGGTAGCTACAAGCAGTACTTC.

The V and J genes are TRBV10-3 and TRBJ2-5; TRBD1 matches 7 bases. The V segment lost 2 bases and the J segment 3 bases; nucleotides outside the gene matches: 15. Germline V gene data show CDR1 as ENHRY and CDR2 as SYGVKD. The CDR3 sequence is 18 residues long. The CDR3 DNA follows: TGTGCCATCAGTGAGAAATTCGACAGGGTGGGTGATGAAGAGACCCAGTACTTC. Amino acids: CAISEKFDRVGDEETQYF.

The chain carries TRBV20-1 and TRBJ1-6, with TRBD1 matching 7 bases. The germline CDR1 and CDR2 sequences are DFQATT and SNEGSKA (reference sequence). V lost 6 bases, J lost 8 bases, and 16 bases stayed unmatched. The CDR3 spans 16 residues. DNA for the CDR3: TGCAGTGCCCCGTACCGGGACAGAGGTTTTGATTCACCCCTCCACTTT. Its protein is CSAPYRDRGFDSPLHF.

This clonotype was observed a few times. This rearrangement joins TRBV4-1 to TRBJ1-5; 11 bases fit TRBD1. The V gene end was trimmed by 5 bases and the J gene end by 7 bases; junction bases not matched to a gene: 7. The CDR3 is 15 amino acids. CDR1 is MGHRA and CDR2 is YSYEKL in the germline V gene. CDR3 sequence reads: CASSRDRGAVQPQHF. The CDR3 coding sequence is TGCGCCAGCAGCAGGGACAGGGGGGCAGTACAGCCCCAGCATTTT.

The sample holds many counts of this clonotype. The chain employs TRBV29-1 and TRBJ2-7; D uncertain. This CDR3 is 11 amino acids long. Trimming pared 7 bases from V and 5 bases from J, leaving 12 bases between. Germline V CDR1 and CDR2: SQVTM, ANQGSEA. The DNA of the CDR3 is TGCAGCGCTGCCTATACGAACGAGCAGTACTTC. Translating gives CSAAYTNEQYF.

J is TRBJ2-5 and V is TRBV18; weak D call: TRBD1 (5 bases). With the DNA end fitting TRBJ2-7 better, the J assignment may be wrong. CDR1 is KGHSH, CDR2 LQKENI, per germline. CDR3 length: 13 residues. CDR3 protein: CASSPPTQVEQYF. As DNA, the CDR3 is TGTGCCAGCTCACCACCGACACAGGTCGAGCAGTACTTC.

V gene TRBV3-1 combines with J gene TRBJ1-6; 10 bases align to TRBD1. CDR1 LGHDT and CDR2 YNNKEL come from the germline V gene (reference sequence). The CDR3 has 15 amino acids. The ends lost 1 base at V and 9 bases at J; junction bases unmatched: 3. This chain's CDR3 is CASSQVGQGSSPLHF. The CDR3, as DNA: TGTGCCAGCAGCCAAGTGGGACAGGGGAGTTCACCCCTCCACTTT.

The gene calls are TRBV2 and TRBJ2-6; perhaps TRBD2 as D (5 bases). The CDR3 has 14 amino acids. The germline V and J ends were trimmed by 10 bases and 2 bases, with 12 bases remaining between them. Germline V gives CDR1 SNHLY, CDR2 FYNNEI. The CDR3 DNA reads TGTGCCACGACTATTTTGACTGGGGCCAACGTCCTGACTTTC. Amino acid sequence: CATTILTGANVLTF. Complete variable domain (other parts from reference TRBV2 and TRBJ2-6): EPEVTQTPSHQVTQMGQEVILRCVPISNHLYFYWYRQILGQKVEFLVSFYNNEISEKSEIFDDQFSVERPDGSNFTLKIRSTKLEDSAMYFCATTILTGANVLTFGAGSRLTVL.

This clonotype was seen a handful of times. DNA of the CDR3: TGCGCCAGCAGTTGGACTAGCGGGTACACAGATACGCAGTATTTT. This encodes CASSWTSGYTDTQYF. The V call is TRBV5-1, the J call TRBJ2-3; 11 bases match TRBD2. This CDR3 is built from 15 residues. CDR1 and CDR2 from the germline V gene are SGHRS and YFSETQ. Germline trimming cut 5 bases from V and 2 bases from J; bases unmatched to any gene: 4. Filled out from reference TRBV5-1 and TRBJ2-3, the complete variable domain reads KAGVTQTPRYLIKTRGQQVTLSCSPISGHRSVSWYQQTPGQGLQFLFEYFSETQRNKGNFPGRFSGRQFSNSRSEMNVSTLELGDSALYLCASSWTSGYTDTQYFGPGTRLTVL.

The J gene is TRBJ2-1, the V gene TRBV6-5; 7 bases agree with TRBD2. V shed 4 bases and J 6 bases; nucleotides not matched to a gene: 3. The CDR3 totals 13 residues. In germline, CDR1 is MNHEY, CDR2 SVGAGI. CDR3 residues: CASSSPGGNEQFF. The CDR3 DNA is TGTGCCAGCAGTTCCCCGGGAGGCAATGAGCAGTTCTTC.

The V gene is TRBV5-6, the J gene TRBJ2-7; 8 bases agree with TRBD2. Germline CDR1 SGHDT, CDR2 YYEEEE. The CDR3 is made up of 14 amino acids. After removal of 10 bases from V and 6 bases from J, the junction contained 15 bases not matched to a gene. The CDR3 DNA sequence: TGTGCCTGCACGCGCACGGGAGGGGCACCCGAGCAGTACTTC. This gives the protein CACTRTGGAPEQYF.

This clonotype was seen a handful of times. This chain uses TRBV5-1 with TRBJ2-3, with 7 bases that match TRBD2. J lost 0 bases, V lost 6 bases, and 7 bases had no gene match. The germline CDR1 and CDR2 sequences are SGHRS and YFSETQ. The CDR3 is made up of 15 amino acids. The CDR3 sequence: CASNGRGTSTDTQYF. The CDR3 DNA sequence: TGCGCCAGCAACGGGCGGGGGACTAGCACAGATACGCAGTATTTT.

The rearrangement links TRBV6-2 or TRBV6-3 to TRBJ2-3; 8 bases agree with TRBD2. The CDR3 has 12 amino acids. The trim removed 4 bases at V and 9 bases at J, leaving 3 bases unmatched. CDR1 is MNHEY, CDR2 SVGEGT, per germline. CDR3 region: CASSSLAGTQYF. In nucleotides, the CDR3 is TGTGCCAGCAGTTCATTAGCGGGAACGCAGTATTTT.

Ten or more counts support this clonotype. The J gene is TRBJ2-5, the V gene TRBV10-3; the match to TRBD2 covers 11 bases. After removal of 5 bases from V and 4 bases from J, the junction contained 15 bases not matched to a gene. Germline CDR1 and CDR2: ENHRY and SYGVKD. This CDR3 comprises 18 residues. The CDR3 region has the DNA TGTGCCATCAGTCAAGGGACTAGCGGCGTCCCACTAGGAGAGACCCAGTACTTC. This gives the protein CAISQGTSGVPLGETQYF.

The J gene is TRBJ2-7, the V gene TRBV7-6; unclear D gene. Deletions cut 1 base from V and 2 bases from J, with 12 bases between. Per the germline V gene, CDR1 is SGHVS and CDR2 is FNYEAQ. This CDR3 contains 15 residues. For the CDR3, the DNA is TGTGCCAGCAGCTTAGTGGAGACTCAAACCTACGAGCAGTACTTC. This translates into CASSLVETQTYEQYF.